The rows below give T cell receptor beta chains drawn from one sample of a study of T cell responses to AZD1222 COVID-19 vaccine. The method was immunoSEQ multiplex PCR; TCRdb's version includes in-frame clones alone and lacks a portion of them. Of about 180,000 clones listed, approximately 92% are singletons. This sample comprised peripheral blood, obtained 28 days after the second dose of the MenACWY control vaccine. These receptors were collected from an adult who received the MenACWY meningococcal vaccine as a control. Each CDR3 is given with its conserved first and last residue. The D gene is left open where the match is weak. Not all rows give a size; the values are once, few, many and, for expanded clones, a class.

TRBV2	TRBJ2-1	.	.	CASSENAGINEQFF
TRBV9	TRBJ2-3	TRBD2	.	CASSVVEAGGGDTQYF
TRBV19	TRBJ1-2	.	few	CASSIDFPGMRYGYTF
TRBV10-3	TRBJ2-1	TRBD2	.	CAIRDPGSGGPSSYNEQFF
TRBV27	TRBJ2-2	TRBD2	once	CASGNAPSGGGELFF
TRBV27	TRBJ1-2	.	.	CASGRAGVHYGYTF
TRBV11-2	TRBJ2-3	.	.	CASSLVGVTEYF
TRBV3-1/TRBV3-2	TRBJ2-7	.	.	CASSQLPQGGAYEQYF
TRBV20-1	TRBJ1-1	.	.	CSAGATGQAFF
TRBV12-5	TRBJ2-7	.	once	CASGLGQGTYEQYF
TRBV5-1	TRBJ1-2	TRBD1	.	CASSLQTGTANYGYTF
TRBV5-1	TRBJ1-4	.	.	CASSSGRVTSNEKLFF
TRBV27	TRBJ1-1	TRBD1	.	CASSWTGITTEAFF
TRBV6-5	TRBJ2-7	.	many	CASSYSGQHSYEQYF
TRBV4-2	TRBJ2-2	.	.	CASSQFSGRNTGELFF
TRBV5-6	TRBJ1-5	.	.	CASSADGGSNQPQHF
TRBV21-1	TRBJ2-3	.	.	CALRGTSGNTDTQYF
TRBV7-2	TRBJ1-5	.	.	CASSLVAGDQPQHF
TRBV3-1/TRBV3-2	TRBJ1-1	.	once	CASSRDTEAFF
TRBV12-3/TRBV12-4	TRBJ1-5	.	.	CASKGPNQPQHF
TRBV7-9	TRBJ2-7	TRBD1	few	CASSPRGPDEQYF
TRBV19	TRBJ1-5	.	.	CASSIQVDQPQHF
TRBV7-3	TRBJ2-7	TRBD1	.	CASSSGTGGEQYF
TRBV10-3	TRBJ1-4	.	.	CAISGAGSNEKLFF
TRBV13	TRBJ2-5	.	.	CASSSFIQETQYF
TRBV14	TRBJ1-2	.	.	CASSQGLNYGYTF
TRBV2	TRBJ1-2	TRBD1	.	CASSYTLGQGGGYTF
TRBV5-1	TRBJ1-3	.	.	CASSLEFSRVGNTIYF
TRBV5-1	TRBJ2-1	TRBD1	.	CASSSTGGQPYNEQFF
TRBV28	TRBJ2-5	TRBD2	.	CASSPGLAGIETQYF
TRBV9	TRBJ1-2	.	.	CASSVGSRPSTLSGYTF
TRBV30	TRBJ1-4	.	.	CAWSVGGAFNEKLFF
TRBV5-1	TRBJ2-6	.	.	CASRASSGANVLTF
TRBV11-2	TRBJ2-3	.	.	CASSLVHTDTQYF
TRBV7-3	TRBJ2-3	.	.	CASSLGLTDTQYF